Presented here are 3 T cell receptor beta chains from one specimen sequenced in a study of T-cell memory formation after mild COVID-19. TCRdb reanalysed the 5' RACE reads using MiXCR and keeps one entry per CDR3 protein. This table has 380,000 or so distinct CDR3 sequences, around 15% appearing once. Sequencing input: PBMCs or a T cell subset sorted from them (not recorded which). The receptors were gathered from a man younger than 30 who had mild COVID-19 (a few samples of this study predate the infection). Cell type and time point are not known.

The chain combines TRBV5-4 with TRBJ2-3, with TRBD2 matching 11 bases. V was clipped by 1 base and J by 0 bases; unmatched bases: 7. This CDR3 contains 18 residues. CDR1 and CDR2 (germline): SGHNT, YYREEE (reference sequence). CDR3 sequence reads: CASSLRLAGHTSTDTQYF. CDR3 in DNA: TGTGCCAGCAGCTTGCGACTAGCGGGGCATACTAGCACAGATACGCAGTATTTT.

Many counts were recorded for this clonotype. Here the CDR3 reads CASSLTGGSNQPQHF. In DNA form, the CDR3 reads TGTGCCAGCAGCTTAACGGGAGGGAGCAATCAGCCCCAGCATTTT. This chain connects TRBV7-3 to TRBJ1-5; D gene unclear. V lost 0 bases and J 1 base, leaving 7 bases between the germline ends. The CDR3 contains 15 residues. Per germline, CDR1 SGHTA and CDR2 FQGTGA. The full variable domain, in which reference TRBV7-3 and TRBJ1-5 provide the parts outside the CDR3, is GAGVSQTPSNKVTEKGKYVELRCDPISGHTALYWYRQSLGQGPEFLIYFQGTGAADDSGLPNDRFFAVRPEGSVSTLKIQRTERGDSAVYLCASSLTGGSNQPQHFGDGTRLSIL.

The rearrangement uses TRBV7-2 and TRBJ2-1; TRBD2 agrees at 9 bases. CDR1 and CDR2 from the germline V gene are SGHTA and FQGNSA. V was clipped by 1 base and J by 8 bases; unmatched bases: 9. This CDR3 has 16 amino acids. The CDR3 here is CASSLGDPLAGYEQFF. As DNA, the CDR3 is TGTGCCAGCAGCTTAGGGGATCCGCTAGCGGGGTATGAGCAGTTCTTC.